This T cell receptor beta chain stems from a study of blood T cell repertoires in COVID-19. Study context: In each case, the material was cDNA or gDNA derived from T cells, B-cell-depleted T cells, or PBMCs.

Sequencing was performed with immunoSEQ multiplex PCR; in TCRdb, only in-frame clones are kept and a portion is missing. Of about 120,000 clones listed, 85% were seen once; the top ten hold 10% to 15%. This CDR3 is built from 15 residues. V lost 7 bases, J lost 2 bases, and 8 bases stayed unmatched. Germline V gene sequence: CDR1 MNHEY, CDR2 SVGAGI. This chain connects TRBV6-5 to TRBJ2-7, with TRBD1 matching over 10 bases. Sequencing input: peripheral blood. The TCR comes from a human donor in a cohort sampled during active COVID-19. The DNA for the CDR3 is TGTGCCAGCAAAGGGGGGACAGGGGCGACCTACGAGCAGTACTTC. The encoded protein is CASKGGTGATYEQYF.